The rows below give T cell receptor beta chains drawn from one sample of a study of shared T cell receptors in the human thymus. Produced via immunoSEQ multiplex PCR; TCRdb's table is partial and in-frame only. Among some 660,000 clones, about 89% were seen once, and the ten largest hold more than 0.009%. These sequences were also reported in another study, on human thymus T cells.

The specimen sequenced was thymocytes. These receptors were taken from a boy in the first two years of life with a congenital heart defect. CDR3s include the opening cysteine and the closing phenylalanine or tryptophan. A D gene is named only where the DNA matches it firmly. The size entry is marked missing in some rows and otherwise reads once, few, many or a size class.

J: TRBJ1-6; size: NA; D: NA; V: TRBV28; CDR3: CASSPGQPYNSPLHF; DNA: TGTGCCAGCAGCCCTGGACAGCCCTATAATTCACCCCTCCACTTT
J: TRBJ1-2; size: NA; D: NA; V: TRBV11-2; CDR3: CASSLGAPENYGYTF; DNA: TGTGCCAGCAGCTTAGGGGCCCCAGAAAACTATGGCTACACCTTC
J: TRBJ1-1; size: NA; D: NA; V: TRBV6-1; CDR3: CASSGVRVGTEAFF; DNA: TGTGCCAGCAGTGGTGTCAGGGTGGGCACTGAAGCTTTCTTT
J: TRBJ2-5; size: once; D: NA; V: TRBV6-5; CDR3: CASGSGTQYF; DNA: TGTGCCAGCGGTTCCGGGACCCAGTACTTC
J: TRBJ1-2; size: NA; D: NA; V: TRBV6-1; CDR3: CASSEAWGGRDYGYTF; DNA: TGTGCCAGCAGTGAAGCCTGGGGCGGCAGGGACTATGGCTACACCTTC
J: TRBJ1-6; size: NA; D: TRBD1; V: TRBV5-1; CDR3: CASSLGQGNSPLHF; DNA: TGCGCCAGCAGCTTGGGACAGGGTAATTCACCCCTCCACTTT
J: TRBJ2-4; size: NA; D: NA; V: TRBV7-8; CDR3: CASSLEGSGSVAKNIQYF; DNA: TGTGCCAGCAGCTTAGAAGGGAGTGGGTCGGTAGCCAAAAACATTCAGTACTTC
J: TRBJ2-1; size: NA; D: NA; V: TRBV4-3; CDR3: CASSQDADLQFF; DNA: TGCGCCAGCAGCCAAGATGCGGATCTTCAGTTCTTC
J: TRBJ1-2; size: few; D: TRBD1; V: TRBV4-3; CDR3: CASSQEGQGYGYTF; DNA: TGCGCCAGCAGCCAAGAGGGACAGGGGTATGGCTACACCTTC
J: TRBJ1-5; size: NA; D: NA; V: TRBV15; CDR3: CATSREAVLGGNQPQHF; DNA: TGTGCCACCAGCAGAGAGGCAGTCCTGGGAGGGAATCAGCCCCAGCATTTT
J: TRBJ1-2; size: NA; D: TRBD1; V: TRBV18; CDR3: CASSRVPGQAKDHGYTF; DNA: TGTGCCAGCTCACGAGTACCGGGACAGGCGAAGGACCATGGCTACACCTTC
J: TRBJ1-6; size: NA; D: TRBD1; V: TRBV4-2; CDR3: CASSQGMGQGAIYNSPLHF; DNA: TGTGCCAGCAGCCAAGGAATGGGACAGGGGGCAATCTATAATTCACCCCTCCACTTT
J: TRBJ2-2; size: NA; D: NA; V: TRBV27; CDR3: CASSPRPGSVSGELFF; DNA: TGTGCCAGCAGCCCACGCCCGGGATCCGTGTCCGGGGAGCTGTTTTTT
J: TRBJ2-3; size: NA; D: TRBD1; V: TRBV6-4; CDR3: CASSDTGQGADTQYF; DNA: TGTGCCAGCAGTGACACAGGACAGGGAGCAGATACGCAGTATTTT
J: TRBJ2-5; size: NA; D: TRBD1; V: TRBV19; CDR3: CASSRDRGQETQYF; DNA: TGTGCCAGTAGTAGGGACAGGGGCCAAGAGACCCAGTACTTC
J: TRBJ1-1; size: NA; D: TRBD1; V: TRBV7-8; CDR3: CASSFVDRVGEAFF; DNA: TGTGCCAGCAGCTTTGTTGACAGGGTAGGTGAAGCTTTCTTT